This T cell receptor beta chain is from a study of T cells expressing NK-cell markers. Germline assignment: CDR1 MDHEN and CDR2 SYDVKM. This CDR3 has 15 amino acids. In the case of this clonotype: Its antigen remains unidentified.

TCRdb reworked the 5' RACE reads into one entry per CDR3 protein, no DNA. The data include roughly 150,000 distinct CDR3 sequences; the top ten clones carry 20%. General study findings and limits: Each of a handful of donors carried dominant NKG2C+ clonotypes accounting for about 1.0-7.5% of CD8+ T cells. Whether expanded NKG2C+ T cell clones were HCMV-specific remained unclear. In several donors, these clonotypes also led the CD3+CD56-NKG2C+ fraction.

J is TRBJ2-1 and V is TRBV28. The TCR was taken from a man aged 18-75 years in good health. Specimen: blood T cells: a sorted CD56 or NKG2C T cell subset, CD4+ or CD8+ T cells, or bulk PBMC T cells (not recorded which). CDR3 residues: CASSFYSVSLNEQFF.